This T cell receptor (beta chain) was identified in a study of cytomegalovirus exposure and HLA in healthy donors. The PCR ran on 60 Vbeta and 13 Jbeta primers. The data were produced by immunoSEQ multiplex PCR, yet TCRdb's version contains in-frame clones alone and is incomplete. The table records 90,000 to 120,000 clones, around 75% of them present only once. In this sample, this clone turned up once. What it binds is unknown. The study, taken as a whole, reports: A later analysis showed HLA-associated TCR beta chains outstripping equally common others in clonal expansion. Sequencing probably produced one cluster of sequence variants that were highly shared.

Per germline, CDR1 MNHEY and CDR2 SMNVEV (reference sequence). V was trimmed by 6 bases and J by 0 bases, leaving 9 bases between them. CDR3 length: 14 amino acids. Sequencing was performed on PBMCs. This TCR came from a young woman in good health and CMV-seropositive. The rearrangement uses TRBV27 and TRBJ2-4, with D hard to call. The CDR3 protein is CASRAHLAKNIQYF. DNA for the CDR3: TGTGCCAGCAGGGCCCACCTAGCCAAAAACATTCAGTACTTC.